This T cell receptor (beta chain) was recorded in a study of shared clonotypes between healthy human individuals (TCRdb year 2020). In the study overall: Two women and a few men aged 18 to 49 years were included in the cohort. Blood TCR repertoires of five healthy adults were deeply sequenced to estimate repertoire size and the extent of clonotype sharing between individuals. To increase sequencing depth and limit assay-specific biases, TCR repertoire library preparation and sequencing were carried out by different laboratories using diverse techniques. Leukapheresis yielded between about 0.94 and 8.9 billion PBMCs per donor. Broad study findings and their caveats: Sampling was restricted to blood, and TCR repertoires in tissues likely differ from the TCR repertoires found in blood. The genetic and exposure-history diversity represented was limited by the small number of donors. Pairwise subsampling led to the expectation that sequencing depth would affect the degree of clonotype sharing among donors.

The trim is 1 base for V and 8 bases for J, with a gap of 15 bases between the germline ends. From cysteine to phenylalanine, the CDR3 is 15 amino acids long. Left in the record is the CDR3 DNA by itself, 45 bases read in frame from the first base. The germline V gene supplies CDR1 SGHVS and CDR2 FNYEAQ. For this clone: The specificity of this receptor is unknown. No base quality values were provided; no much bigger clone lies one nucleotide off.

TCR CDR3 regions were amplified from genomic DNA by multiplex PCR using the deep immunoSEQ assay. Extracted genomic DNA from each cell subset was distributed evenly across all wells of several immunoSEQ 96-well plates, and each plate was treated as a replicate. For unsorted PBMC, 250 to 300 ng of genomic DNA, equivalent to about 32,000 T cell genomes, went into each replicate PCR. Unsorted PBMC genomic DNA was sequenced across ten immunoSEQ deep assay plates. The purified libraries were quantified using a Qubit 3.0 fluorometer, sized with a Bioanalyzer 2100, and then quantified again using the KAPA Library Quantification kit. Each immunoSEQ 96-well plate was sequenced on its own single-read 150-cycle Illumina NextSeq 550 flow cell. On the authors' methods: Because only junctional sequences without quality scores were contained in the immunoSEQ output, filtering matching that applied to full-length reads could not be performed. Sequences were annotated with PyIR, a Python wrapper for IgBLAST v1.9, and V/J genes and CDR3 were assigned using IMGT germline references. Reads were filtered out if the reads had weak V/J assignments (E-value above 1e-6), no CDR3, stop codons, out-of-frame junctions, or ambiguous translated residues. V3J clonotypes were defined as sequences sharing the same inferred V gene, J gene, and CDR3 amino acid sequence. Percentage overlap between repertoires was computed as shared unique clonotypes divided by the size of the smaller repertoire. Three approaches were used to assess repertoire richness: RTK rarefaction, the Chao1 estimator, and Recon v2.1 estimates of unobserved clonotypes. TCRdb re-hosts the immuneACCESS table, in-frame sequences only. Its copies lack some clones; in the studies checked, an unresolved V gene accounts for under half of them, and the cause for the rest is not known. V and J calls and clone size come straight from that table; D and trimming were deduced from the DNA. Here the sample has 470,000 or so clones; about 72% occur a single time. Around 11% of the sample comes from the top ten.

Healthy HIV-negative adults with no recently reported acute infections or vaccinations were included as donors. Every donor was a Caucasian adult residing in Nashville, Tennessee, USA. For unsorted samples, 75 million to 90 million PBMCs were counted, and genomic DNA was extracted using the QIAamp DNA Blood Mini kit. Blood was collected by leukapheresis, and PBMCs were isolated by Ficoll-Histopaque density gradient centrifugation and then cryopreserved in liquid nitrogen vapor phase. The sequence derives from a woman aged 40-49 years in good health. Some clones in this sample may be carry-over from other donors' samples. The chain is assembled from TRBV7-6 and TRBJ1-3, with no confident D gene call. Sequencing was performed on PBMCs. Here is the DNA: TGTGCCAGCAGCTTAGTAGGGAACCCCGGGGACACCATATATTTT. This gives the protein CASSLVGNPGDTIYF.